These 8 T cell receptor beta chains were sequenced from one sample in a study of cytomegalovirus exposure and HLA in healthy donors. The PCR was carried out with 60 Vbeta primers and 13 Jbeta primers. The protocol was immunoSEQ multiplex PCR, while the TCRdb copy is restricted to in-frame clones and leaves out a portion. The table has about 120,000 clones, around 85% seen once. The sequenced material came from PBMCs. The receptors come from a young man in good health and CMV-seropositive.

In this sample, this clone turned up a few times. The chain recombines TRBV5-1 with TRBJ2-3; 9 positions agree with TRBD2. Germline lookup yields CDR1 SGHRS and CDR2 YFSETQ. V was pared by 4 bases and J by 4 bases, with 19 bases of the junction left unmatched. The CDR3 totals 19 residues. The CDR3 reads CASSQEGASGDLIADTQYF. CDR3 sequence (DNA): TGCGCCAGCAGCCAGGAGGGGGCTAGCGGGGATCTTATCGCAGATACGCAGTATTTT.

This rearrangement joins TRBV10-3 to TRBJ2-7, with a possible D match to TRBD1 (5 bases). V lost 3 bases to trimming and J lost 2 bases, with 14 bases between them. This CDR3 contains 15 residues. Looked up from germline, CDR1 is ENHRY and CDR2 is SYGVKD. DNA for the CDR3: TGTGCCATCAGTGACAGCCGTACAGGAGCCTACGAGCAGTACTTC. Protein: CAISDSRTGAYEQYF.

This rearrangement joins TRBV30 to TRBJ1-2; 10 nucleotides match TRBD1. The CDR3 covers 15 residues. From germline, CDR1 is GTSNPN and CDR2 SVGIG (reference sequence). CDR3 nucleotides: TGTACCCTTGAGGGGACAGGGGATCGATACTATGGCTACACCTTC. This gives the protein CTLEGTGDRYYGYTF.

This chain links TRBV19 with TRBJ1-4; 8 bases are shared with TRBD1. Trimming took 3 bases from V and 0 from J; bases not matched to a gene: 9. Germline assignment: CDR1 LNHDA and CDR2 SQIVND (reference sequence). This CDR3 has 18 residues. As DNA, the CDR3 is TGTGCCAGTAGTATGAGACAGGGGCATGGGGCAACTAATGAAAAACTGTTTTTT. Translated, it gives CASSMRQGHGATNEKLFF.

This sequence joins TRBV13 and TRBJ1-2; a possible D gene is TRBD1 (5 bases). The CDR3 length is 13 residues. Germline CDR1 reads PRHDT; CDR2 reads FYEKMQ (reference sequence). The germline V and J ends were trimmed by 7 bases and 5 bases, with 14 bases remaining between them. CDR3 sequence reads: CASIVRGGYGYTF. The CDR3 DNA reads TGTGCCAGCATCGTACGGGGGGGGTATGGCTACACCTTC.

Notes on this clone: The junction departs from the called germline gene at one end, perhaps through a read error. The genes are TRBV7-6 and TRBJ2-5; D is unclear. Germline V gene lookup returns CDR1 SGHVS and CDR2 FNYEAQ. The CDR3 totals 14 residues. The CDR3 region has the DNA TGTGCCAGCAGCTTAGAGCGCACCCCAGAGGCCCAGTACTTC. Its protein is CASSLERTPEAQYF.

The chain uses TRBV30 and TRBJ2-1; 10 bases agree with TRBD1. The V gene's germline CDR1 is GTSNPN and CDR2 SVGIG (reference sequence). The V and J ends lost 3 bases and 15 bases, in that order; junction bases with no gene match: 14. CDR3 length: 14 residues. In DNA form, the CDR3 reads TGTGCCTGGAGGACAGGGGGCGCCACCCCAAACCCGTTCTTC. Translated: CAWRTGGATPNPFF.

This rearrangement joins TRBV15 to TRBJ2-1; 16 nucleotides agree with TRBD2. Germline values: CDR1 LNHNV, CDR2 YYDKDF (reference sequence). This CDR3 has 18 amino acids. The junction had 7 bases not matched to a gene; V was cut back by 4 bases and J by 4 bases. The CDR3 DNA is TGTGCCACCAGCATGGGACTAGCGGGGGGGTTGGGTTACAATGAGCAGTTCTTC. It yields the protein CATSMGLAGGLGYNEQFF.